Listed below are T cell receptor beta chains from one sample, sequenced in a study of shared clonotypes between healthy human individuals. Measured with immunoSEQ multiplex PCR; TCRdb has only the in-frame clones, and not every one. This table holds roughly 2.6 million clones, around 94% found once. Sequencing was carried out using naive CD4+ T cells sorted from blood. The receptors stem from a man younger than 35 in good health. Both conserved end residues are part of each CDR3. The order of the fields is V gene, D gene, clone size, J gene, CDR3 DNA, CDR3 protein. A D gene is named only where the DNA matches it firmly. Size values are once, few and many counts, or a class for expanded clones, and some rows have none.

TRBV19	TRBD2	NA	TRBJ2-5	TGTGCCAGTAGTACCGCTATAGCGGGAAGGGAGACCCAGTACTTC	CASSTAIAGRETQYF
TRBV5-1	TRBD2	NA	TRBJ2-5	TGCGCCAGCAGCTTGGAGTCGGGGGGTAGGACCCAGTACTTC	CASSLESGGRTQYF
TRBV10-3	NA	NA	TRBJ2-3	TGTGCCATCAGTGAGATGGCGGGAAGCACAGATACGCAGTATTTT	CAISEMAGSTDTQYF
TRBV4-3	TRBD2	NA	TRBJ2-1	TGCGCCAGCAGCCAAGAGTTGATCGGGGGGAGCTCCTACAATGAGCAGTTCTTC	CASSQELIGGSSYNEQFF
TRBV10-1	TRBD1	NA	TRBJ2-2	TGCGCCAGCAGCTCCGGGACAGGGAACACCGGGGAGCTGTTTTTT	CASSSGTGNTGELFF
TRBV4-3	TRBD2	NA	TRBJ2-4	TGCGCCAGCAGCCAAGATCGGAGGTGGGAGGGAAACATTCAGTACTTC	CASSQDRRWEGNIQYF
TRBV7-6	TRBD1	NA	TRBJ2-5	TGTGCCAGCAGCCCAGACAGGGCTAGGCAAGAGACCCAGTACTTC	CASSPDRARQETQYF
TRBV18	NA	NA	TRBJ1-3	TGTGCCAGCTCACCAGCTCAGGGATCGGGAAACACCATATATTTT	CASSPAQGSGNTIYF
TRBV5-1	TRBD2	NA	TRBJ2-7	TGCGCCAGCAGCCATAGCGGGGAGGGCGAGCAGTACTTC	CASSHSGEGEQYF
TRBV2	NA	NA	TRBJ1-5	TGTGCCAGCACGATCGGGTGGGACCAGCCCCAGCATTTT	CASTIGWDQPQHF
TRBV10-3	TRBD1	NA	TRBJ2-7	TGTGCCATCAGTCGGGACAGGGAAACCTACGAGCAGTACTTC	CAISRDRETYEQYF
TRBV6-6	TRBD1	NA	TRBJ1-5	TGTGCCAGTGGGACAGGGTCGTTTGGCAATCAGCCCCAGCATTTT	CASGTGSFGNQPQHF
TRBV6-6	NA	once	TRBJ1-6	TGTGCCAGCAGTTACTCCGGGTCACCCCTCCACTTT	CASSYSGSPLHF
TRBV18	NA	NA	TRBJ1-1	TGTGCCAGCTCACCCCGAAGGGACACTGAAGCTTTCTTT	CASSPRRDTEAFF
TRBV5-4	TRBD2	NA	TRBJ2-6	TGTGCCAGCAGCACCCTGGGGGGGTTCTCTGGGGCCAACGTCCTGACTTTC	CASSTLGGFSGANVLTF
TRBV5-4	TRBD2	NA	TRBJ2-3	TGTGCCAGCAGCGGACGGGGCGGGAGATCACAGTATTTT	CASSGRGGRSQYF
TRBV30	NA	few	TRBJ1-5	TGTGCCTGGAGCAGCATGTCGGATCAGCCCCAGCATTTT	CAWSSMSDQPQHF
TRBV7-9	NA	NA	TRBJ2-2	TGTGCCAGCAGCTCCGAGTGGCTCTGGACCGGGGAGCTGTTTTTT	CASSSEWLWTGELFF
TRBV6-6	NA	NA	TRBJ2-5	TGTGCCAGCAGTTACAGCCCTGCAGGGGCCCAAGAGACCCAGTACTTC	CASSYSPAGAQETQYF
TRBV30	NA	NA	TRBJ2-7	TGTGCCTGGAAGGTAGGCAACTACGAGCAGTACTTC	CAWKVGNYEQYF
TRBV12-5	TRBD1	NA	TRBJ1-2	TGTGCTAGTGGTTTGATAAAAGGGACAGGGGCGTTTAGCTACACCTTC	CASGLIKGTGAFSYTF
TRBV5-1	NA	NA	TRBJ1-5	TGCGCCAGCAGCAGAGGAGTTGCGACCTCTGGGCAGCCCCAGCATTTT	CASSRGVATSGQPQHF
TRBV19	NA	NA	TRBJ1-1	TGTGCCAGTAGTGTATCCCGGGACAATAGGGCAGAAGCTTTCTTT	CASSVSRDNRAEAFF
TRBV5-1	NA	NA	TRBJ2-1	TGCGCCAGCAGCTTAGTAGCGGAGACCTACAATGAGCAGTTCTTC	CASSLVAETYNEQFF
TRBV10-3	NA	few	TRBJ2-3	TGTGCCATCAGGAGCACAGATACGCAGTATTTT	CAIRSTDTQYF
TRBV10-3	NA	NA	TRBJ2-5	TGTGCCATCAGGGACCGCGGAGAGACCCAGTACTTC	CAIRDRGETQYF
TRBV2	NA	NA	TRBJ1-4	TGTGCCAGCCGGAGGACGGGTGGTGAAAAACTGTTTTTT	CASRRTGGEKLFF
TRBV30	NA	NA	TRBJ2-1	TGTGCCTCTACTAGGAATGAGCAGTTCTTC	CASTRNEQFF